This T cell receptor (beta chain) was profiled in a study of human T cells and chemical hapten exposure. Study-level information: For sensitization, 2% DPC was applied to a 2 cm by 2 cm patch of upper inner arm skin.

The time point denotes: patch test 1, 2 weeks after DPC sensitization. Treatment reported: therapeutic diphenylcyclopropenone sensitization with weekly scalp DPC. The study extracted total RNA from unfractionated whole blood. The V gene's germline CDR1 is MNHNS and CDR2 SASEGT. Between the trimmed V and J ends, which lost 7 bases and 2 bases, there was a span of 15 bases. CDR3 length: 14 amino acids. It was the library that attached unique molecular identifiers to individual cDNA molecules. TCRdb re-analysed the RACE reads in MiXCR, keeping a single row per CDR3 protein. The table lists 180,000 or so distinct CDR3 sequences, about 14% of them singletons. This clonotype was counted many times. Antigen unknown. Whole-study findings and limits: Compared with pre-sensitization or healthy control sets, expanded TCRs clustered more.

The TCR was taken from a woman aged 25 to 39 with alopecia areata. Some clones in this sample may be carry-over from other donors' samples. The V and J genes are TRBV6-1 and TRBJ2-7, with D uncertain. Specimen: whole blood, collected in connection with sensitization to the hapten diphenylcyclopropenone (DPC). The CDR3 sequence: CASTRRHPPYEQYF. The CDR3 coding sequence is TGTGCCAGCACCCGCAGACATCCGCCCTACGAGCAGTACTTC.